This T cell receptor beta chain emerged from a study of T cell repertoires in cytomegalovirus infection. Study information: Epitope selection comprised recently identified HLA-C-restricted CMV epitopes and well-studied HLA-B-restricted CMV epitopes. CMV infection together with matching HLA type was indicated by public TCR beta signatures.

The CDR3 covers 13 residues. Trimming took 0 bases from V and 0 from J, leaving 5 bases between them. Germline V gives CDR1 DFQATT, CDR2 SNEGSKA (reference sequence). Study-wide findings and caveats: HLA-C-restricted CMV-specific TCR beta clonotypes were dominant in the ex vivo response.

Concerning this clonotype: The antigen remains unidentified.

MiXCR was run by TCRdb on the reads, yielding one entry per CDR3 protein. The sample comprises 380,000 or so distinct CDR3 sequences, roughly 36% of which are singletons, and roughly 12% rests with the top ten. The sequence was collected from a human donor in good health (CMV status not recorded). Some clones in this sample may be carry-over from other donors' samples. V and J are TRBV20-1 and TRBJ1-1, with unresolved D. Specimen: cultured PBMCs, collected from culture after CMV antigen stimulation. DNA of the CDR3: TGCAGTGCTAGAGACGGAGTGAACACTGAAGCTTTCTTT. Its translation: CSARDGVNTEAFF.